A selection of T cell receptor beta chains follows, all from one sample in a study of blood T cells in healthy people across ages. TCRdb ran MiXCR on the 5' RACE reads and lists one entry per CDR3 protein. The table has hundreds of thousands of distinct CDR3 sequences, roughly 25% seen once. The sample also formed part of further work on T cells of mothers and their children.

Specimen: blood. These receptors were collected from a boy aged 5-17 years in good health. The conserved cysteine and the conserved F or W are not part of the CDR3 here.

j_call	v_call	cdr3_aa
NA	TRBV4-1	ASSQMGLAGGETQY
TRBJ2-7	TRBV28	ASSQGHGRLTEQY
TRBJ1-2	TRBV12-3/TRBV12-4	ASSSLGQGAYGYT
TRBJ2-4	TRBV6-4	ASRDRAKNIQY
TRBJ2-3	TRBV24-1	ATSERTGSTDTQY
TRBJ1-4	TRBV6-1	ASSENPGPGHEKLF
TRBJ1-4	TRBV19	ASSPSGHVNEKLF
TRBJ2-4	TRBV6-5	ASRSSAGGGNIQY
TRBJ2-3	TRBV28	ASSPSGYTDTQY
TRBJ2-5	TRBV2	ASRTSGEETQY
TRBJ2-7	TRBV7-9	ASSADRPYEQY
TRBJ1-4	TRBV9	ASSVPRGSTNEKLF
TRBJ2-5	TRBV12-3/TRBV12-4	ASSRGRPSWETQY
TRBJ2-7	TRBV6-6	ASRDFNVGYEQY
TRBJ2-1	TRBV29-1	SVRSGGYNEQF
TRBJ1-4	TRBV7-9	ASSLRITDEKLF
TRBJ1-4	TRBV29-1	SVDRQHNEKLF
TRBJ1-1	TRBV12-3/TRBV12-4	ASTLGEDTEAF
TRBJ1-3	TRBV12-3/TRBV12-4	ASSLLRTLSGNTIY
TRBJ2-5	TRBV29-1	SGQGAVGETQY
TRBJ2-1	TRBV12-3/TRBV12-4	ASSSTSGGAYNEQF
TRBJ2-5	TRBV18	ASSPDRTQETQY
TRBJ2-1	TRBV7-6	ASSPRRTGENEQF
TRBJ2-1	TRBV5-1	ASSLISGGNEQF
TRBJ2-3	TRBV2	ATEGQGAPDTQY